Below, one T cell receptor (beta chain) is given with its context. The sample originates from a study of blood T cell repertoires in COVID-19. Across the study: Specimens from acute and convalescent COVID-19 originated in the United States, Italy and Spain. PBMCs, B-cell-depleted T cells, or T cells provided the cDNA or gDNA that made up the material.

J was trimmed by 3 bases and V by 6 bases; bases with no gene match: 9. This CDR3 has 17 amino acids. CDR1 is MDHEN and CDR2 is SYDVKM in the germline V gene. Source study methods: Estimation of nucleated cell counts was performed using reference gene primer amplification. Libraries were prepared by immunoSEQ multiplex PCR; TCRdb keeps only in-frame clonotypes and omits some of them. D and trimming come from the DNA, and the V and J calls and clone size come from that table. Of approximately 190,000 clones in the sample, around four fifths were seen once. Sequences were obtained from peripheral blood. The TCR comes from a man aged 25 to 40 with active or convalescent COVID-19. This chain links TRBV28 with TRBJ2-5, with 14 bases identical to TRBD2. The CDR3 is CASSLRTSGGTKETQYF. The DNA for the CDR3 is TGTGCCAGCAGCCTTCGGACTAGCGGGGGGACTAAAGAGACCCAGTACTTC.